This T cell receptor (beta chain) stems from a study of blood T cell repertoires in COVID-19. Clones were sequenced by immunoSEQ multiplex PCR, and TCRdb holds only the in-frame ones, with some missing. Of 150,000 to 200,000 clones listed, 70% to 85% are singletons. V trimming: 5 bases; J trimming: 0 bases; junction bases outside the gene matches: 8. Germline values: CDR1 SGHRS, CDR2 YFSETQ. This CDR3 is 15 amino acids long. This sequence joins TRBV5-1 and TRBJ2-7; TRBD1 aligns across 7 bases. This TCR was recovered from a man aged 50-59 years who had recovered from COVID-19. Sequenced material: PBMCs or T cells enriched from blood (not recorded which). CDR3 nucleotide sequence: TGCGCCAGCAGGTTAGGGGGCGCAAGCTCCTACGAGCAGTACTTC. Its translation: CASRLGGASSYEQYF.